One TCR beta chain is described in this entry. The data are from a study of blood T cell repertoires in COVID-19. For the study at large: Collection of acute and convalescent COVID-19 samples took place in the United States, Italy and Spain. Sources were T cells, B-cell-depleted T cells, or PBMCs; the material itself was cDNA or gDNA.

As originally analysed: Using reference gene primer amplification, nucleated cell counts were estimated. Method: immunoSEQ multiplex PCR; TCRdb's copy keeps in-frame clones and lacks some. Clonal size and the V and J genes are those of that table, whereas D and trimming came from the DNA. The data hold 150,000 to 200,000 clones, with roughly 90% observed a single time. After removal of 4 bases from V and 2 bases from J, the junction contained 5 bases not matched to a gene. Germline lookup yields CDR1 SGHRS and CDR2 YFSETQ. This CDR3 region has 14 residues. V usage is TRBV5-1 and J usage is TRBJ1-2, with TRBD1 matching over 7 bases. The sequenced sample was peripheral blood. The sequence came from a man in his 60s with active or convalescent COVID-19. The CDR3 here is CASSIDRANYGYTF. As DNA, the CDR3 is TGCGCCAGCAGCATAGACAGGGCGAACTATGGCTACACCTTC.